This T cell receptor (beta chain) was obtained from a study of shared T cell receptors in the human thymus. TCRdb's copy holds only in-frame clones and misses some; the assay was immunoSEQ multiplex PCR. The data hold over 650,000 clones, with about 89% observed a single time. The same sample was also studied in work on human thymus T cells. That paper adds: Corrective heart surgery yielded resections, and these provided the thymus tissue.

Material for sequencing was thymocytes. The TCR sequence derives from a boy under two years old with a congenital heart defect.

The CDR3 sequence: CASSLAGAGYEQYF. The CDR3 nucleotides read TGCGCCAGCAGCTTGGCAGGGGCTGGGTACGAGCAGTACTTC. The genes are TRBV5-1 and TRBJ2-7, with D maybe TRBD1 (6 bases). CDR1 SGHRS and CDR2 YFSETQ come from the germline V gene. The V and J ends lost 0 bases and 4 bases respectively, with 11 bases between them. The CDR3 has 14 residues.